What follows are 28 T cell receptor beta chains derived from one specimen sequenced in a study of Tregs in tolerant kidney transplant recipients. The repertoire was sequenced with immunoSEQ multiplex PCR; TCRdb's copy has only in-frame clones and lacks some. This table has about 240,000 clones, about 86% appearing once. Sequenced sample: CD4+ T cells from blood. Receptors were obtained from a human donor in good health.

V usage is TRBV11-2 and J usage is TRBJ2-5; weak D call: TRBD1 (7 bases). Matching the DNA end better, TRBJ2-7 makes the J call doubtful. This CDR3 region has 18 residues. From germline, CDR1 is SGHAT and CDR2 FQNNGV. The CDR3 sequence: CASSLAGGSGGPRGEQYF. The CDR3 DNA reads TGTGCCAGCAGCTTAGCCGGAGGGTCAGGGGGTCCTCGTGGCGAGCAGTACTTC.

J is TRBJ2-1 and V is TRBV2; D might be TRBD2 (5 bases). The CDR3 is 14 residues long. The germline V gene has CDR1 SNHLY and CDR2 FYNNEI. V gave up 6 bases and J gave up 5 bases, with 14 bases separating them. DNA of the CDR3: TGTGCCAGCAGGGGAGCCACTAGTAACAATGAGCAGTTCTTC. It codes for CASRGATSNNEQFF.

This clone has more than one count but fewer than ten. This sequence joins TRBV4-1 and TRBJ1-3; tentatively, D is TRBD1 (6 bases). This CDR3 contains 15 residues. Germline V CDR1 and CDR2: MGHRA, YSYEKL. V lost 1 base, J lost 2 bases, and 9 bases lay in between. CDR3 amino acids: CASSQVGGAGNTIYF. DNA of the CDR3: TGCGCCAGCAGCCAAGTGGGGGGCGCTGGAAACACCATATATTTT.

This chain connects TRBV6-1 to TRBJ2-3; D is tentatively TRBD1 or TRBD2 (5 bases each). The V and J ends lost 6 bases and 4 bases respectively, with 11 bases between them. The CDR3 extends over 13 amino acids. Per germline, CDR1 MNHNS and CDR2 SASEGT. Written as DNA, the CDR3 is TGTGCCAGCAGCCCCAGGGAGTCAGATACGCAGTATTTT. Protein sequence: CASSPRESDTQYF.

V is TRBV18 and J is TRBJ2-5; D gene unclear. The CDR3 covers 13 residues. V was clipped by 0 bases and J by 3 bases, with 5 bases between them. Germline CDR1 and CDR2: KGHSH and LQKENI. CDR3 sequence (DNA): TGTGCCAGCTCACCACCATCCGAAGAGACCCAGTACTTC. The encoded protein is CASSPPSEETQYF.

This chain connects TRBV27 to TRBJ2-7; no firm D call. The CDR3 sequence is 14 residues long. CDR1 is MNHEY, CDR2 SMNVEV, per germline (reference sequence). The V end was cut by 2 bases, the J end by 2 bases, with 10 bases between. CDR3 bases: TGTGCCAGCAGTTTAAGCTTCTCAACCTACGAGCAGTACTTC. Translated, it gives CASSLSFSTYEQYF.

The chain joins TRBV5-1 to TRBJ2-7; TRBD1 aligns across 9 bases. Germline lookup yields CDR1 SGHRS and CDR2 YFSETQ. V dropped 0 bases and J dropped 2; count of bases not matched to a gene: 9. This CDR3 has 17 amino acids. The CDR3 bases are TGCGCCAGCAGCTTGGACCCCACCCGACAGGGGGCCTACGAGCAGTACTTC. Translating it yields CASSLDPTRQGAYEQYF.

This clone is a singleton in its sample. This sequence joins TRBV4-1 and TRBJ2-5; either TRBD1 or TRBD2 may fit D (6 bases each). Germline CDR1 is MGHRA and CDR2 is YSYEKL. The ends were cut back, 3 bases at V and 5 bases at J, with 25 bases in the middle. The CDR3 consists of 18 residues. The CDR3 bases are TGCGCCAGCAGCCAGGATCAAAGGTGGGGGGCGCGGAGGGAGACCCAGTACTTC. Protein product: CASSQDQRWGARRETQYF.

The chain joins TRBV11-2 to TRBJ2-7; TRBD2 aligns across 7 bases. Germline CDR1 is SGHAT and CDR2 is FQNNGV. The CDR3 covers 16 residues. Trimming at V came to 1 base and at J to 0 bases, leaving 6 bases not matched to a gene. The CDR3 spells CASSLGGGSLSYEQYF. In DNA form, the CDR3 reads TGTGCCAGCAGCTTAGGGGGCGGGAGTCTCTCCTACGAGCAGTACTTC. Supplemented by reference TRBV11-2 and TRBJ2-7, the full variable domain reads EAGVAQSPRYKIIEKRQSVAFWCNPISGHATLYWYQQILGQGPKLLIQFQNNGVVDDSQLPKDRFSAERLKGVDSTLKIQPAKLEDSAVYLCASSLGGGSLSYEQYFGPGTRLTVT.

The chain couples TRBV29-1 to TRBJ1-5, with TRBD1 as a possible D gene (6 bases). The CDR3 spans 14 residues. CDR1 is SQVTM and CDR2 is ANQGSEA in the germline V gene. The ends were cut back, 2 bases at V and 2 bases at J, with 10 bases in the middle. CDR3 nucleotide sequence: TGCAGCGTTGAAACAGGGTTCGGCAATCAGCCCCAGCATTTT. Translating gives CSVETGFGNQPQHF. The entire variable domain, with the rest obtained from reference TRBV29-1 and TRBJ1-5, is as follows: SAVISQKPSRDICQRGTSLTIQCQVDSQVTMMFWYRQQPGQSLTLIATANQGSEATYESGFVIDKFPISRPNLTFSTLTVSNMSPEDSSIYLCSVETGFGNQPQHFGDGTRLSIL.

The chain's CDR3 is CASSKKGQNTEAFF. CDR3 DNA sequence: TGTGCCAGCAGCAAAAAGGGACAGAACACTGAAGCTTTCTTT. The chain recombines TRBV21-1 with TRBJ1-1; TRBD1 is the table's D call, not checked against the DNA. TRBV21-1 is deemed a pseudogene. The CDR3 loop spans 14 amino acids.

This clone was seen a handful of times. The chain couples TRBV7-6 to TRBJ1-3; 7 bases are shared with TRBD1. CDR3 length: 16 residues. V was pared by 1 base and J by 0 bases, with 3 bases of the junction left unmatched. The germline V gene has CDR1 SGHVS and CDR2 FNYEAQ. The CDR3 DNA follows: TGTGCCAGCAGCTTAGTGGACAGGAGCTCTGGAAACACCATATATTTT. Translation gives CASSLVDRSSGNTIYF.

The rearrangement joins TRBV11-3 to TRBJ1-1; D gene ambiguous. The CDR3 consists of 13 residues. Germline V lookup: CDR1 SGHNT, CDR2 YENEEA. V was shortened by 1 base and J by 1 base, with 4 bases between the two germline ends. The CDR3 protein is CASSLAENTEAFF. Here the CDR3 DNA reads TGTGCCAGCAGCTTAGCGGAGAACACTGAAGCTTTCTTT.

V and J are TRBV5-4 and TRBJ2-5; D might be TRBD1 (6 bases). The germline gives CDR1 SGHNT, CDR2 YYREEE (reference sequence). This CDR3 has 14 amino acids. V was trimmed by 1 base and J by 3 bases, leaving 10 bases between them. The CDR3 bases are TGTGCCAGCAGCTTGTCTGCAGGGGAAGAGACCCAGTACTTC. Its translation is CASSLSAGEETQYF.

The rearrangement links TRBV6-4 to TRBJ1-1; no definite D call. Germline V gene lookup returns CDR1 MRHNA and CDR2 SNTAGT. This CDR3 contains 14 residues. With 3 bases removed from V and 0 bases from J, the gap between germline ends came to 8 bases. CDR3 in DNA: TGTGCCAGCAGTGAAAACCGATTGAACACTGAAGCTTTCTTT. The encoded protein is CASSENRLNTEAFF.

This chain uses TRBV7-9 with TRBJ2-2; 10 nucleotides match TRBD2. Germline V CDR1 and CDR2: SEHNR, FQNEAQ (reference sequence). The CDR3 runs to 13 residues. Trimming took 11 bases from V and 7 from J; bases not matched to a gene: 7. For the CDR3, the DNA is TGTGCCGGGAAGCGGGAGGGCCACGGGGAGCTGTTTTTT. It yields the protein CAGKREGHGELFF.

The CDR3 reads CASSPLVTGGYGYTF. Written as DNA, the CDR3 is TGCGCCAGCAGCCCTCTCGTGACAGGGGGCTATGGCTACACCTTC. V and J are TRBV5-1 and TRBJ1-2, with 9 bases lining up with TRBD1. The CDR3 has 15 amino acids. With V trimmed by 4 bases and J by 4 bases, 8 bases remained unmatched. The germline gives CDR1 SGHRS, CDR2 YFSETQ.

This chain joins TRBV6-5 and TRBJ1-4; the D is unclear. The CDR3 consists of 14 residues. Germline CDR1 and CDR2: MNHEY and SVGAGI. V was cut by 2 bases and J by 8 bases, with 12 bases left in between. This chain's CDR3 is CASSYTSGWEKLFF. For the CDR3, the DNA is TGTGCCAGCAGTTACACATCCGGGTGGGAAAAACTGTTTTTT.

The rearrangement links TRBV29-1 to TRBJ2-5, with 7 positions matching TRBD1. Germline assignment: CDR1 SQVTM and CDR2 ANQGSEA. CDR3 length equals 16 residues. V was clipped by 5 bases and J by 4 bases; unmatched bases: 16. Here the CDR3 reads CSVSQGPLRLGETQYF. DNA for the CDR3: TGCAGCGTTTCACAGGGGCCGCTCCGACTGGGAGAGACCCAGTACTTC.

This chain links TRBV5-1 with TRBJ1-2, with TRBD1 matching 8 bases. This CDR3 comprises 14 residues. Germline V gene data show CDR1 as SGHRS and CDR2 as YFSETQ. The ends lost 4 bases at V and 4 bases at J; junction bases unmatched: 6. As DNA, the CDR3 is TGCGCCAGCAGCCGCCAACAGGGGGGCTATGGCTACACCTTC. Translation: CASSRQQGGYGYTF. The whole variable domain, remainder taken from reference TRBV5-1 and TRBJ1-2, is KAGVTQTPRYLIKTRGQQVTLSCSPISGHRSVSWYQQTPGQGLQFLFEYFSETQRNKGNFPGRFSGRQFSNSRSEMNVSTLELGDSALYLCASSRQQGGYGYTFGSGTRLTVV.

The chain uses TRBV7-2 and TRBJ1-5, with TRBD1 as a possible D gene (6 bases). Trimming left V 3 bases short and J 0 bases short, with 9 bases between. The CDR3 is 15 amino acids. Germline CDR1 is SGHTA and CDR2 is FQGNSA. CDR3 in amino acids: CASSFETGSNQPQHF. Here the CDR3 DNA reads TGTGCCAGCAGCTTCGAGACAGGTAGCAATCAGCCCCAGCATTTT.

The rearrangement links TRBV30 to TRBJ1-5; TRBD1 might be the D (5 bases). CDR3 length: 15 residues. Per germline, CDR1 GTSNPN and CDR2 SVGIG (reference sequence). V lost 4 bases to trimming and J lost 0 bases, with 13 bases between them. The CDR3 loop is CAWNDGANSNQPQHF. DNA of the CDR3: TGTGCCTGGAACGATGGGGCAAATAGCAATCAGCCCCAGCATTTT.

In this sample, this clone turned up once. The chain couples TRBV7-9 to TRBJ2-5; a weak D match, TRBD1 (6 bases). This CDR3 has 14 amino acids. CDR1 is SEHNR, CDR2 FQNEAQ, per germline (reference sequence). Trimming took off 3 bases at V and 0 bases at J, with 8 bases between the two ends. CDR3 sequence reads: CASSFRQDQETQYF. CDR3 sequence (DNA): TGTGCCAGCAGCTTTCGACAGGACCAAGAGACCCAGTACTTC.

CDR3 bases: TGCGCCAGCAGCACCCCAGGGGGCAGGGGAATGAACACTGAAGCTTTCTTT. Translating it yields CASSTPGGRGMNTEAFF. This sequence joins TRBV5-1 and TRBJ1-1, with 8 positions matching TRBD1. The germline gives CDR1 SGHRS, CDR2 YFSETQ. CDR3 length equals 17 residues. V gave up 4 bases and J gave up 0 bases; unmatched junction bases: 11.

The chain has TRBV4-2 and TRBJ2-1; 15 bases are shared with TRBD2. The length of the CDR3 is 17 residues. With V trimmed by 5 bases and J by 7 bases, 9 bases remained unmatched. The germline V gene has CDR1 LGHNA and CDR2 YNFKEQ. CDR3 bases: TGTGCCAGCAGCTCCTGGACTAGCGGGGGGGGAGGTAATGAGCAGTTCTTC. It codes for CASSSWTSGGGGNEQFF.

The DNA of the CDR3 is TGTGCCACCAGCAGAGCTCTTAGTAACGACGAGCAGTACTTC. Translated, it gives CATSRALSNDEQYF. The chain employs TRBV15 and TRBJ2-7; D call uncertain. The germline V gene has CDR1 LNHNV and CDR2 YYDKDF (reference sequence). V was pared by 1 base and J by 5 bases, with 12 bases between. The CDR3 spans 14 residues.

J is TRBJ1-5 and V is TRBV18; 12 bases are a match to TRBD1. The CDR3 length is 14 residues. Trimming cost V 5 bases and J 7 bases; bases outside gene matches: 3. CDR1 and CDR2 from the germline V gene are KGHSH and LQKENI. The CDR3: CASSGTGGRQPQHF. CDR3 nucleotide sequence: TGTGCCAGCTCAGGGACAGGGGGCCGACAGCCCCAGCATTTT.

This rearrangement joins TRBV5-5 to TRBJ2-1, with TRBD2 matching over 15 bases. The CDR3 spans 17 residues. Looked up from germline, CDR1 is SGHKS and CDR2 is YYEKEE (reference sequence). V was pared by 4 bases and J by 10 bases, with 12 bases of the junction left unmatched. DNA of the CDR3: TGTGCCAGCAGCGAATTTACCGGGACTAGCGGGAGGAACGAGCAGTTCTTC. It is translated as CASSEFTGTSGRNEQFF. The variable domain in full, completed from reference TRBV5-5 and TRBJ2-1, reads DAGVTQSPTHLIKTRGQQVTLRCSPISGHKSVSWYQQVLGQGPQFIFQYYEKEERGRGNFPDRFSARQFPNYSSELNVNALLLGDSALYLCASSEFTGTSGRNEQFFGPGTRLTVL.